These 2 T cell receptor beta chains originate from one sample sequenced in a study of tumor and adjacent non-tumor tissue in lung cancer. RNA was extracted from bulk tissue without any cell sorting. TCRbeta libraries were built with three rounds of nested PCR, modified from ARM-PCR. TCRdb processed the multiplex PCR reads anew with MiXCR; each CDR3 protein has one entry. The sample lists about 110,000 distinct CDR3 sequences; about 80% were seen once. Sequencing was carried out using lung tumor tissue. The source of these receptors is a man aged 70 or older with non-small cell lung cancer.

This clonotype was recorded only once. The gene calls are TRBV5-5 and TRBJ1-1, with a tentative D call TRBD1 (5 bases). CDR1 and CDR2 from the germline V gene are SGHKS and YYEKEE (reference sequence). This CDR3 contains 14 residues. V was pared by 9 bases and J by 1 base, with 16 bases between. The CDR3 nucleotides read TGTGCCACTAACCCGGACATTACGAACACTGAAGCTTTCTTT. Its protein product is CATNPDITNTEAFF.

Of note for this clonotype: A much larger clone lies one base from this, so it may be a read error. This chain links TRBV5-1 with TRBJ1-4; D perhaps matches TRBD1 (5 bases). The germline gives CDR1 SGHRS, CDR2 YFSETQ. V was cut by 5 bases and J by 5 bases, with 13 bases left in between. The CDR3 is made up of 14 amino acids. The CDR3, as DNA: TGCGCCAGCAGATTGTCTACAGGAAATGAAAAACTGTTTTTT. This sequence encodes CASRLSTGNEKLFF.